This record looks at one T cell receptor beta chain sequence and its context. What it binds is not known. Sequencing involved patients with CD8+CD57+ cell expansion previously shown by flow cytometry. Profiling of TCR beta VDJ combinations and CDR3 sequences used genomic DNA as template. TCRdb reprocessed the reads with MiXCR, giving one entry per CDR3 protein. The table shows about 160,000 distinct CDR3 sequences, with about 45% occurring only once. The entry originates in a study of CD8+CD57+ T cells in acquired aplastic anemia. Study-wide points: Under 35 was the count of CD8+ CDR3 sequences that patients shared with controls.

The J segment lost 2 bases and the V segment lost 8 bases, leaving 0 bases of the junction unmatched. The CDR3 is 13 residues long. CDR1 and CDR2 (germline): ENHRY, SYGVKD. The rearrangement joins TRBV10-3 to TRBJ1-5; 10 bases fit TRBD1. This receptor was identified in a human donor with aplastic anemia. The sample consisted of sorted CD4+, CD8+, or CD8+CD57+ T cells (not recorded which) from PBMCs. The CDR3 sequence is CAIGQGGNQPQHF. CDR3 in DNA: TGTGCCATCGGACAGGGGGGCAATCAGCCCCAGCATTTT.